These 31 T cell receptor beta chains share one sample of origin, sequenced in a study of cytomegalovirus exposure and HLA in healthy donors (dated by TCRdb to the late 2010s). Libraries were constructed by the immunoSEQ multiplex PCR assay. For the multiplex PCR, a mixture combining 60 forward primers for TCR Vbeta segments and 13 reverse primers for TCR Jbeta segments was used. In its TCRdb copy, this immuneACCESS table keeps in-frame sequences only and misses some clones. Where compared with another copy, unresolved V genes explain less than half of these, and the others have no known cause. This sample has approximately 150,000 clones in its table, and 75% to 80% of those were observed once. The top ten clones comprise 1.7% of the sample. What was sequenced was PBMCs. Receptor source: a woman aged 25 to 39 in good health and CMV-seronegative.

The chain carries TRBV5-1 and TRBJ2-1, with TRBD2 matching over 8 bases. The CDR3 sequence is 14 residues long. V was clipped by 2 bases and J by 8 bases; unmatched bases: 6. Per germline, CDR1 SGHRS and CDR2 YFSETQ. In DNA form, the CDR3 reads TGCGCCAGCAGCTTAATGGCGGGGGGAGATGAGCAGTTCTTC. As protein: CASSLMAGGDEQFF.

The chain employs TRBV4-1 and TRBJ1-5, with D perhaps TRBD1 (5 bases). Trimming took off 0 bases at V and 5 bases at J, with 17 bases between the two ends. This CDR3 contains 17 residues. Germline V lookup: CDR1 MGHRA, CDR2 YSYEKL. CDR3 loop: CASSQEARTTSDQPQHF. CDR3 DNA sequence: TGCGCCAGCAGCCAAGAAGCTAGGACAACATCGGATCAGCCCCAGCATTTT.

This chain joins TRBV4-2 and TRBJ2-2; 8 bases match TRBD1. The CDR3 has 15 residues. The germline gives CDR1 LGHNA, CDR2 YNFKEQ. Trimming took 3 bases from V and 5 from J; bases not matched to a gene: 5. Here the CDR3 DNA reads TGTGCCAGCAGCCAGCCCGGGACAGGTACCGGGGAGCTGTTTTTT. This codes for CASSQPGTGTGELFF.

The chain recombines TRBV7-3 with TRBJ2-3, with 11 nucleotides matching TRBD1. From germline, CDR1 is SGHTA and CDR2 FQGTGA. CDR3 length equals 14 residues. The J segment lost 5 bases and the V segment lost 4 bases, leaving 2 bases of the junction unmatched. The CDR3 reads CASSWTGGRDTQYF. CDR3 nucleotides: TGTGCCAGCAGCTGGACAGGGGGCAGAGATACGCAGTATTTT.

This clone was detected only once. The chain combines TRBV10-2 with TRBJ2-7, with TRBD1 identical over 8 bases. Germline V gene data show CDR1 as WSHSY and CDR2 as SAAADI. CDR3 length equals 14 residues. V shed 3 bases, J shed 5 bases, and the junction held 6 bases outside the gene matches. The CDR3 region has the DNA TGCGCCAGCAGTGACCGGACAGGGAAGAACGAGCAGTACTTC. Protein product: CASSDRTGKNEQYF.

This clone was detected a few times. V and J are TRBV5-8 and TRBJ1-1; 7 nucleotides line up with TRBD1. Germline V gene sequence: CDR1 SGHTS, CDR2 YDEGEE. This CDR3 has 16 amino acids. J lost 1 base, V lost 2 bases, and 8 bases had no gene match. The CDR3 loop reads CASSFGQALKNTEAFF. CDR3 nucleotide sequence: TGTGCCAGCAGCTTTGGACAGGCCCTTAAGAACACTGAAGCTTTCTTT.

A few counts support this clone. The genes are TRBV6-1 and TRBJ1-2; 7 bases map to TRBD1. There are 17 residues in the CDR3. After removal of 2 bases from V and 4 bases from J, the junction contained 13 bases not matched to a gene. CDR1 is MNHNS and CDR2 is SASEGT in the germline V gene. This CDR3 is CASSELVPGDSTYGYTF. The CDR3, as DNA: TGTGCCAGCAGTGAATTAGTCCCGGGGGACAGCACCTATGGCTACACCTTC.

The chain uses TRBV6-4 and TRBJ2-1; 8 positions match TRBD2. The CDR3 totals 17 residues. Germline CDR1 and CDR2: MRHNA and SNTAGT. The V gene end was trimmed by 3 bases and the J gene end by 2 bases; junction bases not matched to a gene: 9. As DNA, the CDR3 is TGTGCCAGCAGTGATCCTCCTGGCGGGGGGCCCTACAATGAGCAGTTCTTC. Translation: CASSDPPGGGPYNEQFF.

The V gene is TRBV20-1, the J gene TRBJ1-2; D unresolved. The CDR3 is 10 residues long. Germline CDR1 reads DFQATT; CDR2 reads SNEGSKA (reference sequence). V was shortened by 3 bases and J by 8 bases, with 7 bases between the two germline ends. CDR3 protein: CSASLLGYTF. The CDR3 DNA reads TGCAGTGCTAGTCTCTTGGGCTACACCTTC.

On this clone: Distinct nucleotide sequences in the sample also encode this CDR3. The gene calls are TRBV5-1 and TRBJ2-5, with D possibly being TRBD2 (6 bases). The CDR3 spans 14 residues. V was clipped by 0 bases and J by 3 bases, with 9 bases between them. In germline, CDR1 is SGHRS, CDR2 YFSETQ. CDR3 DNA: TGCGCCAGCAGCTTGGTTCCGGGGGAAGAGACCCAGTACTTC. Its translation is CASSLVPGEETQYF.

The chain has TRBV19 and TRBJ1-2; maybe TRBD1 (5 bases). Trimming removed 0 bases from V and 7 bases from J, with 24 bases in between. CDR3 length: 18 residues. The germline gives CDR1 LNHDA, CDR2 SQIVND (reference sequence). CDR3 bases: TGTGCCAGTAGTATAGATCGGGAAGGGGCCTTCGGGAGTGGTGGCTACACCTTC. Amino acids: CASSIDREGAFGSGGYTF. Variable domain in full (rest from reference TRBV19 and TRBJ1-2): DGGITQSPKYLFRKEGQNVTLSCEQNLNHDAMYWYRQDPGQGLRLIYYSQIVNDFQKGDIAEGYSVSREKKESFPLTVTSAQKNPTAFYLCASSIDREGAFGSGGYTFGSGTRLTVV.

This sequence joins TRBV5-1 and TRBJ1-4, with 9 bases aligning to TRBD1. The CDR3 runs to 14 residues. The V gene's germline CDR1 is SGHRS and CDR2 YFSETQ. The trim removed 2 bases at V and 6 bases at J, leaving 2 bases unmatched. The CDR3 is CASSLTGGYEKLFF. In DNA form, the CDR3 reads TGCGCCAGCAGCTTAACAGGGGGCTATGAAAAACTGTTTTTT.

This chain links TRBV14 with TRBJ1-1; D is unclear. Germline CDR1 and CDR2: SGHDN and FVKESK. This CDR3 has 14 amino acids. Trimming cost V 4 bases and J 4 bases, with 13 bases left between them. The CDR3: CASSPRVTFTEAFF. CDR3 DNA: TGTGCCAGCAGCCCCCGGGTGACCTTCACTGAAGCTTTCTTT.

This clone was seen more than once but under ten times. The chain joins TRBV7-2 to TRBJ1-2; tentatively, D is TRBD1 (6 bases). Germline V gene lookup returns CDR1 SGHTA and CDR2 FQGNSA. V was clipped by 2 bases and J by 7 bases, with 11 bases between them. The CDR3 contains 13 residues. CDR3 amino acids: CASSLTGPSGYTF. CDR3 nucleotides: TGTGCCAGCAGCTTAACAGGGCCTTCTGGCTACACCTTC.

The rearrangement uses TRBV6-1 and TRBJ2-7; D may be TRBD1 (5 bases). CDR3 length: 14 residues. The germline gives CDR1 MNHNS, CDR2 SASEGT. V was shortened by 8 bases and J by 9 bases, with 23 bases between the two germline ends. CDR3 residues: CASGNRGLWTGQYF. CDR3 in DNA: TGTGCCAGCGGGAATAGGGGCTTGTGGACGGGGCAGTACTTC.

The V gene is TRBV27, the J gene TRBJ1-5; D is unclear. This CDR3 has 14 residues. V lost 6 bases to trimming and J lost 1 base, with 10 bases between them. Per germline, CDR1 MNHEY and CDR2 SMNVEV (reference sequence). The CDR3 sequence: CASSFTGSNQPQHF. CDR3 DNA: TGTGCCAGCAGCTTCACGGGGAGCAATCAGCCCCAGCATTTT.

V and J are TRBV7-2 and TRBJ2-3; 9 bases align to TRBD1. V lost 4 bases, J lost 4 bases, and 9 bases stayed unmatched. CDR3 length: 16 residues. In germline, CDR1 is SGHTA, CDR2 FQGNSA. CDR3 DNA: TGTGCCAGCAGCTACCTACAGGGGGCGCCTGCAGATACGCAGTATTTT. It is translated as CASSYLQGAPADTQYF.

The chain joins TRBV6-5 to TRBJ1-6; D unclear. Trimming pared 2 bases from V and 9 bases from J, leaving 17 bases between. In germline, CDR1 is MNHEY, CDR2 SVGAGI. This CDR3 has 16 residues. For the CDR3, the DNA is TGTGCCAGCAGTTACGGCCAGGCGATCTCGGTTTCACCCCTCCACTTT. Its translation is CASSYGQAISVSPLHF.

This chain connects TRBV5-1 to TRBJ2-2; a weak D match, TRBD2 (6 bases). Trimming took off 4 bases at V and 9 bases at J, with 10 bases between the two ends. In germline, CDR1 is SGHRS, CDR2 YFSETQ. The CDR3 totals 12 residues. This CDR3 is CASSPGDRELFF. CDR3 sequence (DNA): TGCGCCAGCAGCCCGGGAGACCGGGAGCTGTTTTTT.

A single count supports this clone. This chain uses TRBV12-5 with TRBJ2-1; D remains ambiguous. Trimming cost V 4 bases and J 0 bases, with 16 bases left between them. CDR1 and CDR2 (germline): LGHNT, FRNRAP. The CDR3 extends over 17 amino acids. The CDR3 protein is CASGSTDSRVSYNEQFF. The CDR3 nucleotides are TGTGCTAGTGGTTCCACGGATAGCCGCGTCTCCTACAATGAGCAGTTCTTC.

The DNA for the CDR3 is TGTGCCAGCAGCCAAGTAGGGCAGGGGGATGGCTACACCTTC. Residues: CASSQVGQGDGYTF. This sequence joins TRBV4-2 and TRBJ1-2; 7 bases line up with TRBD1. CDR3 length: 14 amino acids. The trim removed 1 base at V and 6 bases at J, leaving 5 bases unmatched. Germline-derived CDR1 and CDR2 are LGHNA and YNFKEQ.

The gene calls are TRBV19 and TRBJ1-5; 7 nucleotides agree with TRBD1. The CDR3 runs to 15 residues. V gave up 7 bases and J gave up 6 bases; unmatched junction bases: 12. The germline gives CDR1 LNHDA, CDR2 SQIVND (reference sequence). CDR3 bases: TGTGCCAGTACCGAACAGGGGAGGTGGGTTCAGCCCCAGCATTTT. Its translation: CASTEQGRWVQPQHF.

The chain couples TRBV6-5 to TRBJ1-2; 7 bases match TRBD1. The CDR3 is 13 amino acids. V shed 8 bases, J shed 7 bases, and the junction held 10 bases outside the gene matches. Per germline, CDR1 MNHEY and CDR2 SVGAGI. CDR3 loop: CASRYDRETGYTF. For the CDR3, the DNA is TGTGCCAGCCGATACGACAGGGAGACTGGCTACACCTTC.

The chain couples TRBV7-2 to TRBJ1-3; D perhaps matches TRBD1 (5 bases). Per the germline V gene, CDR1 is SGHTA and CDR2 is FQGNSA. The V end lost 5 bases, the J end lost 7 bases, and 21 bases lay between the germline ends. The CDR3 extends over 16 amino acids. The DNA of the CDR3 is TGTGCCAGCAGCCGTCGGGGGGAGTCTTCTTATAACACCATATATTTT. Its translation is CASSRRGESSYNTIYF.

This clone was counted once. The chain has TRBV6-1 and TRBJ2-7, with 9 bases matching TRBD1. The germline gives CDR1 MNHNS, CDR2 SASEGT. The length of the CDR3 is 15 residues. V trimming: 7 bases; J trimming: 4 bases; junction bases outside the gene matches: 11. The CDR3 coding sequence is TGTGCCAGCACTAGAAGTGGGACAGGGTCATACGAGCAGTACTTC. Protein product: CASTRSGTGSYEQYF.

This sequence joins TRBV27 and TRBJ2-7, with D perhaps TRBD1 (6 bases). V lost 5 bases and J lost 2, with 19 bases in between. CDR3 length: 16 amino acids. Looked up from germline, CDR1 is MNHEY and CDR2 is SMNVEV (reference sequence). The CDR3: CASSLYHSTGPYEQYF. CDR3 coding DNA: TGTGCCAGCAGTCTCTATCACTCGACAGGTCCCTACGAGCAGTACTTC.

Comments on this clone: Other nucleotide sequences in the sample specify the same CDR3. The chain carries TRBV5-1 and TRBJ2-1, with D possibly TRBD2 on 5 matching bases. The CDR3 is 15 residues long. Germline V lookup: CDR1 SGHRS, CDR2 YFSETQ. The V end was cut by 1 base, the J end by 0 bases, with 8 bases between. CDR3 DNA sequence: TGCGCCAGCAGCTTGTCGGGGAACTCCTACAATGAGCAGTTCTTC. The encoded protein is CASSLSGNSYNEQFF.

The rearrangement links TRBV4-3 to TRBJ1-1; D is unclear. V was pared by 4 bases and J by 7 bases, with 19 bases between. Germline V gene data show CDR1 as LGHNA and CDR2 as YSLEER. The CDR3 has 15 residues. The CDR3 coding sequence is TGCGCCAGCAGCCGAGAAGACAACCCGGTGAGTGAAGCTTTCTTT. It is translated as CASSREDNPVSEAFF.

This rearrangement joins TRBV2 to TRBJ2-7, with TRBD2 matching over 8 bases. J gave up 1 base and V 8 bases, and 4 bases lay outside the gene matches. Germline CDR1 is SNHLY and CDR2 is FYNNEI. The CDR3 is made up of 13 amino acids. The CDR3 sequence is CASAGGTSYEQYF. Written as DNA, the CDR3 is TGTGCCAGCGCGGGGGGCACTTCCTACGAGCAGTACTTC.

V and J are TRBV11-3 and TRBJ2-1; D tentatively reads TRBD1 or TRBD2 (5 bases each). This CDR3 is built from 13 residues. Trimming took off 5 bases at V and 4 bases at J, with 9 bases between the two ends. CDR1 SGHNT and CDR2 YENEEA come from the germline V gene. The chain's CDR3 is CASSLGEYNEQFF. In nucleotides, the CDR3 is TGTGCCAGCAGCCTAGGGGAGTACAATGAGCAGTTCTTC.

The chain carries TRBV5-1 and TRBJ2-1; 7 positions agree with TRBD2. The ends lost 3 bases at V and 9 bases at J; junction bases unmatched: 9. Germline-derived CDR1 and CDR2 are SGHRS and YFSETQ. CDR3 length equals 14 residues. The CDR3 bases are TGCGCCAGCAGCTGGAAAACGGGGGGTAGTGAGCAGTTCTTC. Translating it yields CASSWKTGGSEQFF.